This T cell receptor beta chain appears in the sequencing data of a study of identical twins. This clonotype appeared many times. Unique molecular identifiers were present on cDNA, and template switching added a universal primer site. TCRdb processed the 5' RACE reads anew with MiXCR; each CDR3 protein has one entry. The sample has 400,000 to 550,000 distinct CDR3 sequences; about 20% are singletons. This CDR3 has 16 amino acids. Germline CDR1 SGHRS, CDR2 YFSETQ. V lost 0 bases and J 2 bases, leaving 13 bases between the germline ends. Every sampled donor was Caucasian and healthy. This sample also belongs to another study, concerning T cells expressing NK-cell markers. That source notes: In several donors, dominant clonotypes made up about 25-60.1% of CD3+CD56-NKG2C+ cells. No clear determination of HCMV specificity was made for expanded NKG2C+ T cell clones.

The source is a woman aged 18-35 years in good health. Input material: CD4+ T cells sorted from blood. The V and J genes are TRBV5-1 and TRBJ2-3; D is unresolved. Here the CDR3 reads CASSLGNLQNTDTQYF. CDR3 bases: TGCGCCAGCAGCTTGGGGAATTTACAGAACACAGATACGCAGTATTTT.